This T cell receptor beta chain is drawn from a study of blood T cell repertoires in COVID-19. This table comes from immunoSEQ multiplex PCR, and its TCRdb copy is limited to in-frame clones, with some not included. The sample has fewer than 90,000 clones, around 83% seen once; the top ten hold 3.9%. The junction had 9 bases not matched to a gene; V was cut back by 5 bases and J by 6 bases. The germline V gene has CDR1 MNHEY and CDR2 SVGAGI. The CDR3 has 15 amino acids. Source material: peripheral blood. The gene calls are TRBV6-5 and TRBJ2-3; 9 bases are a match to TRBD1. The origin of this receptor is an older man with active COVID-19. The CDR3 DNA is TGTGCCAGCAGTCCCCCCCACAGGGGGCGGGATACGCAGTATTTT. It is translated as CASSPPHRGRDTQYF.